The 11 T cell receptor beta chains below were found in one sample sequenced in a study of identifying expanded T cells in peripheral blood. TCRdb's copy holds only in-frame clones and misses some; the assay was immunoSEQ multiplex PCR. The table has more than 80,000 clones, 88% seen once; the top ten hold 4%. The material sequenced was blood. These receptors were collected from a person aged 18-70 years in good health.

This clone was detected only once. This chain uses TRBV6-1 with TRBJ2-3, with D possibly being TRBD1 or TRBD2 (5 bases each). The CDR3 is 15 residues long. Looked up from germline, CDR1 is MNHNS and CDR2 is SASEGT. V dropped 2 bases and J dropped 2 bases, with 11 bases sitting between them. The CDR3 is CASSERPGLTDTQYF. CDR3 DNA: TGTGCCAGCAGTGAACGACCGGGGCTCACAGATACGCAGTATTTT.

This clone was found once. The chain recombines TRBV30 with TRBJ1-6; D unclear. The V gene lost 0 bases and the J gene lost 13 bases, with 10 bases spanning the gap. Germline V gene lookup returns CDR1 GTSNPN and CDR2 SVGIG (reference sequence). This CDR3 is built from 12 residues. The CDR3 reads CAWSVGSGPLHF. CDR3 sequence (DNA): TGTGCCTGGAGTGTGGGTAGCGGGCCCCTCCACTTT.

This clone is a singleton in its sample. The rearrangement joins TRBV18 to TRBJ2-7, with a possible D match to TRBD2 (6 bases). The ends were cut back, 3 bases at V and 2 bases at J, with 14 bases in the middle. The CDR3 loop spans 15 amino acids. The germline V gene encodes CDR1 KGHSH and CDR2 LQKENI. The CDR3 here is CASSPGDLPTYEQYF. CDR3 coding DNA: TGTGCCAGCTCACCTGGGGACTTGCCCACCTACGAGCAGTACTTC.

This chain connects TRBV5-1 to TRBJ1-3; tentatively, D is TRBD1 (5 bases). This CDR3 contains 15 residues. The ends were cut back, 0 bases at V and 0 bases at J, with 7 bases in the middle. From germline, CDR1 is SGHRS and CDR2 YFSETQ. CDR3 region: CASSLDTGSGNTIYF. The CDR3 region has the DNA TGCGCCAGCAGCTTGGATACAGGCTCTGGAAACACCATATATTTT.

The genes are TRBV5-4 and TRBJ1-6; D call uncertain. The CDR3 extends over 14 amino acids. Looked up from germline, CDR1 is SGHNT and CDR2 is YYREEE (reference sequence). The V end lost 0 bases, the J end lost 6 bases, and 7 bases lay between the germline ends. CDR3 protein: CASSLAGSNSPLHF. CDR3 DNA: TGTGCCAGCAGCTTGGCAGGAAGTAATTCACCCCTCCACTTT.

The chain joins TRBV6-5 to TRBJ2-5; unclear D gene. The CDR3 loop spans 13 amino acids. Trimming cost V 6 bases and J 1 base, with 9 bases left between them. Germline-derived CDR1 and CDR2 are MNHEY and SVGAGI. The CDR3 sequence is CASRYTFQETQYF. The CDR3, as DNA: TGTGCCAGCAGATACACTTTCCAAGAGACCCAGTACTTC.

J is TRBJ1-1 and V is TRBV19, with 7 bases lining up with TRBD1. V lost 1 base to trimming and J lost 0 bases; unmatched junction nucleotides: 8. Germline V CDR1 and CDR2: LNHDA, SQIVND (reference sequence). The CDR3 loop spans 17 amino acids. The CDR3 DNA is TGTGCCAGTAGTATAGGCAGGGGGGGCATCATGAACACTGAAGCTTTCTTT. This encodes CASSIGRGGIMNTEAFF.

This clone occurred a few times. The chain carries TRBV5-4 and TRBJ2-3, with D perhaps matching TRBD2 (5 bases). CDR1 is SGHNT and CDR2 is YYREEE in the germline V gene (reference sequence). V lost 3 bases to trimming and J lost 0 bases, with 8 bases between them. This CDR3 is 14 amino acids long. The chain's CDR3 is CASSYTGSTDTQYF. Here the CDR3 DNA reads TGTGCCAGCAGCTATACGGGGAGCACAGATACGCAGTATTTT.

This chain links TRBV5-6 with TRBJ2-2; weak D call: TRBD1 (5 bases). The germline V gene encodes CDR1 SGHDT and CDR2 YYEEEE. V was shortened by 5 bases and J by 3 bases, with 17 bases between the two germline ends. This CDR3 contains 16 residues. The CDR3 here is CASRSGWQGYTGELFF. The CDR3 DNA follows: TGTGCCAGCAGGTCAGGGTGGCAGGGATACACCGGGGAGCTGTTTTTT.

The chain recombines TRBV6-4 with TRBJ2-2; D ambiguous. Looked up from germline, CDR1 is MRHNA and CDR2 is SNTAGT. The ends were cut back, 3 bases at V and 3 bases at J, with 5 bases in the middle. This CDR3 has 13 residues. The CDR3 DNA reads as TGTGCCAGCAGTGAAAGCGACACCGGGGAGCTGTTTTTT. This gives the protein CASSESDTGELFF.

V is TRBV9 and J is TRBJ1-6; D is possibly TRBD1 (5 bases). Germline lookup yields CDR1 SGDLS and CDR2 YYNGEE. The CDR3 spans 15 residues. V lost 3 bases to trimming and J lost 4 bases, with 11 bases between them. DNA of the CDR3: TGTGCCAGCAGCGCGCTGACAGATTATAATTCACCCCTCCACTTT. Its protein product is CASSALTDYNSPLHF.